This T cell receptor (beta chain) was sequenced for a study of blood T cell repertoires in COVID-19 (dated by TCRdb to the early 2020s). Study-wide context: Collaborator samples came from the United States, Italy and Spain and covered acute and convalescent phases of COVID-19. Subjects who had been exposed to COVID-19, were actively infected with it, or had recovered from it provided the deeply sampled blood TCRbeta repertoires that made up the dataset. Nearly every sample came with metadata listing a de-identified subject ID, COVID-19 status, age in years and sex. The repertoires were made available in a free public database intended to serve as a resource for research on the immune response to SARS-CoV-2. The samples were drawn from two sources: the first 160 participants of the ongoing ImmuneRACE study, and 1,254 subjects contributed by 6 global collaborators. Where available, HLA class I and class II types were taken from metadata supplied by the sample provider and were not determined by assay-based typing. The material from the prospective study consisted of cDNA or gDNA derived from T cells, B-cell-depleted T cells, or PBMCs. Here is what the overall study found, with its caveats: How much clinical and demographic metadata was included differed by source and by participant, and the metadata was provided uncurated.

Concerning this clone itself: Its antigen is unknown. No qualities accompany the bases; no much larger clone lies one base away.

Each collaborating institution followed its own protocols to collect whole blood in K2EDTA tubes. For TCRbeta analysis, collaborators shipped samples as frozen whole blood, isolated PBMCs, or DNA extracted from either of those sample types. CDR1 and CDR2 are read off the germline V gene as SGHVS and FNYEAQ. From cysteine to phenylalanine, the CDR3 is 16 amino acids long. The CDR3 DNA has 48 bases and is translated from base 1. Trimming leaves V shorter by 3 bases and J shorter by 8 bases, with the junction holding 6 bases beyond the gene matches. The immunoSEQ Assay, a bias-controlled multiplex PCR, was used to amplify TCRbeta CDR3 regions from genomic DNA. Processing in the source paper ran as follows. Nucleated cell counts per sample were estimated from amplification of reference gene primers within the assay. Sequence reads were collapsed and filtered to measure the absolute abundance of every unique TCRbeta CDR3 rearrangement. Productive Simpson clonality was computed per sample as the square root of Simpson's diversity index over productive rearrangements. Sourced from immuneACCESS, this table was stored by TCRdb with only in-frame sequences that have V and J called. A share of the clones is absent; for the studies checked, an unresolved V gene accounts for under half, and the remainder has no known explanation. V and J calls and clone size are copied from that table; D and trimming were computed from the DNA. Across this sample there are 55,000 to 75,000 clones, with 65% to 90% seen only once. Approximately 16% of the sample goes to the ten largest clones.

The V gene is TRBV7-6 and the J gene is TRBJ2-2; 13 bases in the middle match TRBD2. The clonotype was recovered from an elderly man with active COVID-19. The sequencing input was peripheral blood. The CDR3 amino acid sequence is: CASSFGLAGASGELFF. The nucleotide sequence reads TGTGCCAGCAGCTTTGGACTAGCGGGAGCTTCGGGGGAGCTGTTTTTT.